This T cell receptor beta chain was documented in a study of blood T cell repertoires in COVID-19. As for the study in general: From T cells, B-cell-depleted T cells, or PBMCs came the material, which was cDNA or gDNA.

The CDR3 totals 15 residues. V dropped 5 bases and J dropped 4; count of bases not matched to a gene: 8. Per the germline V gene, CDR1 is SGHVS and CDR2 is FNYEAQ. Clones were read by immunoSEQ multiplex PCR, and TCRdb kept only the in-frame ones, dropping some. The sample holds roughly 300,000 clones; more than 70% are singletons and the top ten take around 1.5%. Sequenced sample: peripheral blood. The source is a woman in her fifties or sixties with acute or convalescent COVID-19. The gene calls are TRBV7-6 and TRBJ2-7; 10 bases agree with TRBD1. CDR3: CASSPRWTGGYEQYF. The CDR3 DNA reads TGTGCCAGCAGCCCGCGTTGGACAGGGGGGTACGAGCAGTACTTC.